The 4 T cell receptor beta chains given below trace back to one sample, sequenced in a study of CD8+CD57+ T cells in acquired aplastic anemia. All patients picked for sequencing had shown, by flow cytometry, an expansion of CD8+CD57+ cells. Investigators profiled TCR beta VDJ and CDR3 from genomic DNA template. MiXCR, applied by TCRdb to the reads, yields one record per CDR3 protein. The table has 130,000 or so distinct CDR3 sequences, 55% to 70% seen once; the top ten hold 25% to 35%. Sequencing input: sorted CD4+, CD8+, or CD8+CD57+ T cells (not recorded which) from PBMCs. These receptors were collected from a human donor with aplastic anemia.

This chain links TRBV19 with TRBJ2-7; no definite D call. Germline V gene data show CDR1 as LNHDA and CDR2 as SQIVND (reference sequence). V was clipped by 4 bases and J by 3 bases, with 13 bases between them. The CDR3 totals 14 residues. The CDR3 protein is CASSNVRDYYEQYF. CDR3 nucleotide sequence: TGTGCCAGTAGTAACGTCAGAGATTACTACGAGCAGTACTTC. The full variable domain, with the rest looked up from reference TRBV19 and TRBJ2-7, is DGGITQSPKYLFRKEGQNVTLSCEQNLNHDAMYWYRQDPGQGLRLIYYSQIVNDFQKGDIAEGYSVSREKKESFPLTVTSAQKNPTAFYLCASSNVRDYYEQYFGPGTRLTVT.

This clonotype appeared once. The chain uses TRBV19 and TRBJ1-5, with D maybe TRBD1 (6 bases). Germline-derived CDR1 and CDR2 are LNHDA and SQIVND (reference sequence). The CDR3 contains 14 residues. The V and J ends lost 5 bases and 1 base respectively, with 9 bases between them. CDR3 DNA sequence: TGTGCCAGTAGTGTCACAGGGAGCAATCAGCCCCAGCATTTT. It encodes CASSVTGSNQPQHF.

This clonotype was counted at least ten times. V gene TRBV3-1 combines with J gene TRBJ2-7; TRBD2 is a possible D gene (5 bases). Germline CDR1 LGHDT, CDR2 YNNKEL (reference sequence). The length of the CDR3 is 13 residues. The germline V and J ends were trimmed by 1 base and 3 bases, with 7 bases remaining between them. CDR3 in DNA: TGTGCCAGCAGCCAAGGAGGGTTCTACGAGCAGTACTTC. The encoded protein is CASSQGGFYEQYF.

The chain has TRBV2 and TRBJ2-5, with D unresolved. The CDR3 runs 12 residues. CDR1 and CDR2 from the germline V gene are SNHLY and FYNNEI. The germline V and J ends were trimmed by 7 bases and 5 bases, with 11 bases remaining between them. CDR3 coding DNA: TGTGCCAGCAAGAGTGTGGGGGAGACCCAGTACTTC. Its translation: CASKSVGETQYF.